This entry concerns a single T cell receptor beta chain. This clonotype was recorded many times. The antigen it recognizes is unknown. There are no base qualities to consult, and no much larger clone falls within one base. This sample's time point label indicates: newly diagnosed GD, antithyroid drugs for less than 3 months. For both TCR sequencing and RNA sequencing, RNA was extracted from PBMCs in TRIzol. The diagnosis of Graves' disease followed American Thyroid Association guidelines. Patients were recruited from an endocrinology department in Xi'an, China. From each patient, around 9 milliliters of peripheral blood was collected into an EDTA anticoagulant tube. PBMCs were isolated by Ficoll Paque Plus density gradient separation without further T cell sorting. RNA quality was checked with an Agilent 2100 Bioanalyzer and agarose gel, and concentration with a NanoDrop 2000. Library method: multiplex PCR. The reads were generated on an Illumina HiSeq 4000. To build TCR beta libraries, CDR3 regions were amplified by Arm-PCR using iRepertoire HTBI primers. Gel purification was performed on PCR products prior to sequencing. For the original study's pipeline: Across samples, 60 to 75 TRBV and 15 or so TRBJ segments were identified and used for gene usage analysis of CDR3 amino acid clonotypes. COPE and FqMerger were used to merge filtered high-quality paired reads into contigs. BLAST was used to align contigs to IMGT TRBV, TRBD and TRBJ reference genes, with CDR3 defined following IMGT. Any clonotype with a frequency above 0.1% was classified as a highly expanded clone. Shannon entropy was used to measure repertoire diversity, and the Gini coefficient was used to measure V-J evenness. A clonotype was considered public if more than one individual shared it. The public reads were reanalyzed by TCRdb: fastp trimming at Q25, MiXCR alignment, in-frame beta chains only. Here each entry gathers all rows of one CDR3 protein and keeps the most common genes and DNA. The V and J calls shown here were made by TCRdb, not taken from the authors' results. The sample table records under 400,000 distinct CDR3 sequences; over 15% of these occur just once. The ten largest clones represent less than 35% of the sample.

The data derive from a study of regulatory T cells in long-lasting Graves disease (TCRdb year 2021). About the investigation overall: Antithyroid drugs had been taken for less than 3 months by newly diagnosed Graves' disease patients. A total of around 33 samples underwent TCR sequencing, from roughly 13 patients with persistent Graves' disease and approximately 20 patients with newly diagnosed Graves' disease. The study took place in China and was registered as a clinical trial. Peripheral blood TCR sequencing and RNA sequencing compared persistent Graves' disease patients with newly diagnosed Graves' disease patients.

Study-wide conclusions, independent of this receptor: Only the TCR beta chain was sequenced and analyzed. A larger number of public clonotypes was shared among persistent patients (around 2,700) than among newly diagnosed patients (around 970). Persistent disease showed preferential use of TRBV28, TRBJ1-2 and TRBJ2-5, whereas newly diagnosed disease favored TRBV20-1 and TRBJ2-1. Compared with newly diagnosed patients, patients with persistent Graves' disease had lower TCR Shannon entropy and fewer highly expanded clones, which suggests clonal expansion. The study examined only peripheral blood because the primary lesion, thyroid tissue, could not be accessed. The small sample size was acknowledged by the authors as a limitation that may reduce accuracy.

The germline V gene provides CDR1 SGHTA and CDR2 FQGNSA. The CDR3 spans 16 residues, from the cysteine through the phenylalanine. The kept DNA is CDR3 alone, 48 bases in frame from the first base. V lost 2 bases and J lost 1 base; the stretch between them is 13 bases long. These data were likewise used in another study, on T cells in Graves' hyperthyroidism and ophthalmopathy. The second publication reports: Graves' hyperthyroidism was defined as stable when no progression to ophthalmopathy occurred over 18 months of follow-up. Hyperthyroidism patients were aged 18 to 65 years and newly diagnosed, with disease duration of less than 2 months. The study excluded patients with uncontrolled infections, other autoimmune diseases, pregnancy or lactation. Diagnoses were based on clinical symptoms, serum thyroxine and TRAb, thyroid ultrasound and orbital computed tomography. For the first round of RT-PCR on the TCR CDR3, the HTBI primer set was used together with the Qiagen OneStep RT-PCR kit. Most expanded thyroid clonotypes (frequency above 0.001) were also found in blood, which suggests that blood repertoires may mirror thyroid immune responses. In cross-validation, a model built on a 13 V-J signature told ophthalmopathy apart from stable hyperthyroidism with 85% to 90% sensitivity and around 84% specificity, and in testing the same model reached 80%/75%. In validation, the model predicted progression to ophthalmopathy a median of roughly 6.5 months before onset, with about 70% sensitivity and roughly 73% specificity. TCR V-J signatures able to tell the groups apart were searched for in a discovery cohort of some 97 patients, of whom around 43 had Graves' ophthalmopathy and about 60 had stable Graves' hyperthyroidism. Prospective prediction of ophthalmopathy was tested in an independent validation cohort of fewer than 20 hyperthyroidism patients and 17 patients who later progressed to ophthalmopathy. For training and testing, the 100 or so patients in the discovery cohort were randomly divided in a 7:3 ratio. In six Graves' hyperthyroidism patients, the study also compared T-cell repertoires from thyroid tissue with T-cell repertoires from blood. Once sampling was done, hyperthyroidism patients were given methimazole at a starting dose of 30 mg daily, whereas ophthalmopathy patients were given high-dose intravenous methylprednisolone. Libraries were constructed in a second round of multiplex PCR, after which size selection and purification were carried out. Paired-end sequencing of the libraries was performed with 100 bp reads on an Illumina HiSeq2000. Raw data were processed with SOAPnuke, discarding reads with adapters, uncalled bases, mean Phred below 15, or no exact constant-primer or identifier match. COPE v1.2.5 was used to merge the high-quality paired reads, and each unique nucleotide sequence was defined as a clonotype. Clonotypes were aligned to IMGT TRBV, TRBD and TRBJ reference segments using MiTCR v1.1. Only V-J combinations with frequency above 0.0001, covering 99.2% of repertoires, were analysed. A TCS score was defined as the ratio between F50 (clonal expansion) and ExV (chaos), using BLOSUM62-based TCRdist between CDR3 peptides within each V-J. Welch's t-statistics and random forest reduced 514 V-J features to 13, which were used in a naive Bayes classifier (R e1071). No statistical method was used to fix the sample size in advance, and group allocation was not hidden from the investigators. According to the paper, TCR Vbeta CDR3 sequencing was carried out on roughly 130 peripheral blood samples, which came from 40 to 45 ophthalmopathy, under 80 hyperthyroidism and about 17 progressor patients.

Recombination linked TRBV7-2 to TRBJ2-3, and possibly TRBD1, on 5 matching bases. This receptor was obtained from a man aged 40-55 years with Graves disease. Donor details come from another sample of the same person, matched by shared clones. The sample here was peripheral blood mononuclear cells (PBMCs), taken at new diagnosis, from a patient treated with antithyroid drugs. This receptor has the CDR3 CASSLQGRQGTDTQYF. Read as DNA, the sequence is TGTGCCAGCAGCTTACAGGGCCGCCAGGGCACAGATACGCAGTATTTT.